The T cell receptor (beta chain) described here comes from a study of long-term antiretroviral therapy in people with HIV. Study-level information: The earliest samples came from an era when ART typically awaited falling CD4 counts.

For this clone: Its antigen is as yet unknown.

V was clipped by 1 base and J by 4 bases; unmatched bases: 8. CDR3 length: 17 amino acids. Looked up from germline, CDR1 is LGHNA and CDR2 is YSLEER. Notes on the study in general: Post-treatment diversity went higher with ART but stayed below transplant donor controls.

The libraries were made with immunoSEQ v3.0 at survey level. TCRdb's copy holds only in-frame clones and misses some; the assay was immunoSEQ multiplex PCR. The profile covers over 35,000 clones, with around 86% appearing a single time and over 5% taken by the ten largest. Sequencing was performed on unsorted PBMCs, taken 1.5 years after starting antiretroviral therapy. This sequence was found in a man aged 18-30 years with HIV. The V call is TRBV4-3, the J call TRBJ2-7; 12 nucleotides match TRBD2. The CDR3: CASSQVKATSGRYEQYF. DNA for the CDR3: TGCGCCAGCAGCCAAGTAAAGGCAACTAGCGGGAGGTACGAGCAGTACTTC.